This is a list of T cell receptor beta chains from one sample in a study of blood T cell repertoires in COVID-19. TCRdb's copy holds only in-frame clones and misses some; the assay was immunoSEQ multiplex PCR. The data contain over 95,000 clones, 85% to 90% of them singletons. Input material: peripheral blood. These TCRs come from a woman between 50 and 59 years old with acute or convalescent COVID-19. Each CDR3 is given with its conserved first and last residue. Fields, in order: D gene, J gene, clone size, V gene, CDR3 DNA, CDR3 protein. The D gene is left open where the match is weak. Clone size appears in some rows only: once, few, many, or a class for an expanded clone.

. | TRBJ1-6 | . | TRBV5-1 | TGCGCCAGCAGCTTGATACAGGGAGAAAATTCACCCCTCCACTTT | CASSLIQGENSPLHF
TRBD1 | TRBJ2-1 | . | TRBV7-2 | TGTGCCAGCAGCTTCGGACAGGGGGCGGAGGGTGAGCAGTTCTTC | CASSFGQGAEGEQFF
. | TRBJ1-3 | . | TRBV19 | TGTGCCAGTAGTATTGGAGGGAAAGGAAACACCATATATTTT | CASSIGGKGNTIYF
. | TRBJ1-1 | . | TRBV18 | TGTGCCAGCTCGCCTCAGGTACAGAGGGGGACTGAAGCTTTCTTT | CASSPQVQRGTEAFF
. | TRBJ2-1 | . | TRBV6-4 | TGTGCCAGCAGTGCGACAGGCTACCTCTCCTACAATGAGCAGTTCTTC | CASSATGYLSYNEQFF
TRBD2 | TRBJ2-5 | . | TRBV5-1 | TGCGCCAGCAGCGGTGGGACTAGCGGGCAGGAGACCCAGTACTTC | CASSGGTSGQETQYF
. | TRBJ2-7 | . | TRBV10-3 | TGTGCCATCAGCCCTAGCGTGCTATCCTACGAGCAGTACTTC | CAISPSVLSYEQYF
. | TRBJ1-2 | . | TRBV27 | TGTGCCAGCAGTTTAAATCCGGCAGGGCGTGGGGGCTACACCTTC | CASSLNPAGRGGYTF
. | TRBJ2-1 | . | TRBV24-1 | TGTGCCACCAGTGATTTTGCGGCCAATGAGCAGTTCTTC | CATSDFAANEQFF
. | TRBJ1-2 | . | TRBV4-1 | TGCGCCAGCAGCCAAGAGGGTACAGGGTCGGAGTATGGCTACACCTTC | CASSQEGTGSEYGYTF
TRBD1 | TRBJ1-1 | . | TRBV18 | TGTGCCAGCTCAGATCTCGACAGGGACCCTTCAGAAGCTTTCTTT | CASSDLDRDPSEAFF
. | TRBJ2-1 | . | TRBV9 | TGTGCCAGCAGCGTAGAACTAGGCTACAATGAGCAGTTCTTC | CASSVELGYNEQFF
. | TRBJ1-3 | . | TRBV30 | TGTGCCTCAACCCTCGGGGGAAACACCATATATTTT | CASTLGGNTIYF
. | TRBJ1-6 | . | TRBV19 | TGTGCCACCGCAGTCCTCAGCTCCTATAATTCACCCCTCCACTTT | CATAVLSSYNSPLHF
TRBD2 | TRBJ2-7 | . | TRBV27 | TGTGCCAGCAGTTTTAAGGGGACTAGCGGGAGGGACCCCTACGAGCAGTACTTC | CASSFKGTSGRDPYEQYF
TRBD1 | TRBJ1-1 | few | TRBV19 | TGTGCCAGTAGTCCCCGGGACAGGGGGCGGTGGACTGAAGCTTTCTTT | CASSPRDRGRWTEAFF
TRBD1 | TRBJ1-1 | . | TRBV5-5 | TGTGCCAGCAGCCCGACCCCTGGGACAGGAGTGAACACTGAAGCTTTCTTT | CASSPTPGTGVNTEAFF
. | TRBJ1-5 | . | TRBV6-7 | TGTGCCAGCAACGACATCGCTAGCAATCAGCCCCAGCATTTT | CASNDIASNQPQHF
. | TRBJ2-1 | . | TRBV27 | TGTGCCAGCAGTTTATTCGGGGTATACAATGAGCAGTTCTTC | CASSLFGVYNEQFF
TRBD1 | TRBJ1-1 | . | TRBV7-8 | TGTGCCAGCAGCGGCGGGACAGGACAGGGGCCCCGAGGGACTGAAGCTTTCTTT | CASSGGTGQGPRGTEAFF
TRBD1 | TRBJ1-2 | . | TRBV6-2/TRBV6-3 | TGTGCCAGCAGTTACTCCACAGGGGGCCGAGGCTACACCTTC | CASSYSTGGRGYTF
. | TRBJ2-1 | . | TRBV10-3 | TGTGCCATCAGTGAAAGAGGCGGGACGAATAATGAGCAGTTCTTC | CAISERGGTNNEQFF
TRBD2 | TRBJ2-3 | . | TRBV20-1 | TGCAGTGCTAGTCCGGGGGGTAGCACAGATACGCAGTATTTT | CSASPGGSTDTQYF
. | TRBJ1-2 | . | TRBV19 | TGTGCCAGTAGTAGTGAAAGGAGTGGCTATGGCTACACCTTC | CASSSERSGYGYTF
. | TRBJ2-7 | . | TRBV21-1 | TGTGCCAGCAGCAAAGAGAAGTTTAACCGAAGGAGGCCGATCTCCTACGAGCAGTACTTC | CASSKEKFNRRRPISYEQYF
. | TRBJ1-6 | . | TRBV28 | TGTGCCAGCAGTTTCGGGGGTGCCACCTATAATTCACCCCTCCACTTT | CASSFGGATYNSPLHF
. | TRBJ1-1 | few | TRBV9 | TGTGCCAGCAGCGTAGTGAAGGGGACTGAAGCTTTCTTT | CASSVVKGTEAFF
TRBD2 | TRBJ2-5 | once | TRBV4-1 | TGCGCCAGCAGCCAAGAAAGGAGCGGGGGGCCGGGAGAGACCCAGTACTTC | CASSQERSGGPGETQYF
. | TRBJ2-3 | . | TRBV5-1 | TGCGCCAGCAGCTTGGGTGCAGGCACAGATACGCAGTATTTT | CASSLGAGTDTQYF
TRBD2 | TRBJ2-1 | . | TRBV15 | TGTGCCACCAGGTCCCCTCTAGCGGGCTTCAATGAGCAGTTCTTC | CATRSPLAGFNEQFF
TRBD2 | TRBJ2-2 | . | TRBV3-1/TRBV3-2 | TGTGCCAGCAGCCTGACTAGCGGGGCCGGGGAGCTGTTTTTT | CASSLTSGAGELFF
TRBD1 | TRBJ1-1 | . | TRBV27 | TGTGCCAGCAGTTTATCCCAGGGGGTCGTGAACACTGAAGCTTTCTTT | CASSLSQGVVNTEAFF
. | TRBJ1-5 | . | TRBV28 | TGTGCCAGCAGCCCAGGGTCGCTCATCAGTCTAAATCAGCCCCAGCATTTT | CASSPGSLISLNQPQHF
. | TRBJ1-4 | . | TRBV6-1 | TGTGCCAGCAGCCGGGAGTACACTAATGAAAAACTGTTTTTT | CASSREYTNEKLFF
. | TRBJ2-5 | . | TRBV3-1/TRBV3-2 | TGTGCCAGCAGCCAAGATACCCTAGCACATATTAGGGAGACCCAGTACTTC | CASSQDTLAHIRETQYF
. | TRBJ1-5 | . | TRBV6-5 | TGTGCCAGCAGTCTAAGAGGGAGCAATCAGCCCCAGCATTTT | CASSLRGSNQPQHF
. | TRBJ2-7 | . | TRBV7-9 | TGTGCCAGCAGCGGATACGGGGCCTACGAGCAGTACTTC | CASSGYGAYEQYF
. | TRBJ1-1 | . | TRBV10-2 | TGCGCCAGCACGTCGACAGACCCGGGGGTAAGAGCTTTCTTT | CASTSTDPGVRAFF
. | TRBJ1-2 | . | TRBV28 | TGTGCCAGCAGTTTAGAGGGCTATGGCTACACCTTC | CASSLEGYGYTF
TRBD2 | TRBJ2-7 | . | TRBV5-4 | TGTGCCAGCAGCGGGAGCGGGGGAGGGTACGAGCAGTACTTC | CASSGSGGGYEQYF
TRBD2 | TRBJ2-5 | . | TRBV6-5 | TGTGCCACCGCTAGCGGGAGGTATCAAGAGACCCAGTACTTC | CATASGRYQETQYF
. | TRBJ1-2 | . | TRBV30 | TGTGCCTGGAGGTCGCCCCCTGGGACACGGCTTGCCTACACCTTC | CAWRSPPGTRLAYTF
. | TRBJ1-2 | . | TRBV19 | TGTGCCAGTAGGACGGGATCGAGTGGCTACACCTTC | CASRTGSSGYTF
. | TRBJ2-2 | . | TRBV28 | TGTGCCAGCAGTTTGCGGGGGCAGGGGGCATTCAAGCTGTTTTTT | CASSLRGQGAFKLFF
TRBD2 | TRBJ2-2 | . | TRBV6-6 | TGTGCCAGCAGTTTGACTAGCGGGGGGAACACCGGGGAGCTGTTTTTT | CASSLTSGGNTGELFF
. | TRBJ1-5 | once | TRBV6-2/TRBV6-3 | TGTGCCAGCAGTTACGAGACAAATCAGCCCCAGCATTTT | CASSYETNQPQHF
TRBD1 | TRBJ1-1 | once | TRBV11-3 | TGTGCCAGCAGCGTACAGGGGAGCACTGAAGCTTTCTTT | CASSVQGSTEAFF
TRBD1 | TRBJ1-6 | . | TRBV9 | TGTGCCAGCAGCGACGCGGGACAGATCTATTCACCCCTCCACTTT | CASSDAGQIYSPLHF
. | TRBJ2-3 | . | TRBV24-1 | TGTGCCACCAGTCCCAAGAGGAGGATCAATCGCACAGATACGCAGTATTTT | CATSPKRRINRTDTQYF
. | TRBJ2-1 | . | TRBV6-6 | TGTGCCAGCGGGAGGGGGAGCTCCTACAATGAGCAGTTCTTC | CASGRGSSYNEQFF
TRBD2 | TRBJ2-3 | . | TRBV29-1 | TGCAGCGCGGGGGGGGCCATAGATACGCAGTATTTT | CSAGGAIDTQYF
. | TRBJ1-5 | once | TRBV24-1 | TGTGCCACCAGTGATTTAAGCGGTCAGCCCCAGCATTTT | CATSDLSGQPQHF
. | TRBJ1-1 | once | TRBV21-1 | TGTGCCAGCAGACAGGGCAACACTGAAGCTTTCTTT | CASRQGNTEAFF
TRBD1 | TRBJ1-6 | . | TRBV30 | TGTGCCTGGGTCCAGACAGGGGTTTCACCCCTCCACTTT | CAWVQTGVSPLHF
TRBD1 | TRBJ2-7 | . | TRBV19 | TGTGCCAGTAGTCCGACAGGGGCCCTCTACGAGCAGTACTTC | CASSPTGALYEQYF
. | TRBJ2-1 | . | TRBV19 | TGTGCCAGTAGTATAGGGTACAGGGAAGTCAATGAGCAGTTCTTC | CASSIGYREVNEQFF
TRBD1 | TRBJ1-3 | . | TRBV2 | TGTGCCAGCAGTGAAGTTGGACAGGGCTCTGGAAACACCATATATTTT | CASSEVGQGSGNTIYF
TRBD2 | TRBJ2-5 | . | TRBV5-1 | TGCGCCAGCAGCTTGGTCGTCGCGGGGGGGCGAGAGACCCAGTACTTC | CASSLVVAGGRETQYF
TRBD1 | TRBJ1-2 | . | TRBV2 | TGTGCCAGCGAGGGACAGGGAGCCTATGGCTACACCTTC | CASEGQGAYGYTF